What follows is one T cell receptor beta chain and its context. Its antigen remains unidentified. Germline-derived CDR1 and CDR2 are SGHTA and FQGTGA. There are 15 residues in the CDR3. The V segment lost 6 bases and the J segment 4 bases; nucleotides outside the gene matches: 11. Healthy bone marrow donors formed the donor group. This sample stems from a study of cytomegalovirus exposure and HLA in healthy donors. Whole-study findings and limits: The investigators catalogued about 170 TCR beta chains as cytomegalovirus-associated.

PCR used 60 Vbeta primers and 13 Jbeta primers. The data were produced by immunoSEQ multiplex PCR, yet TCRdb's version contains in-frame clones alone and is incomplete. The table includes 150,000 to 200,000 clones, 76% detected once. This chain uses TRBV7-3 with TRBJ1-1; 7 bases match TRBD1. This receptor was identified in a male donor in good health and CMV-seronegative. Specimen: PBMCs. In nucleotides, the CDR3 is TGTGCCAGCAGAAACCCTGGACAGGCCGGCACTGAAGCTTTCTTT. Its translation: CASRNPGQAGTEAFF.